This TCR beta chain was sequenced in a study of T cells in women clearing cervical HPV infection. CDR3 length: 10 amino acids. CDR1 is SQVTM and CDR2 is ANQGSEA in the germline V gene. Losses at the gene ends were 6 bases for V and 7 bases for J; bases not matched to a gene: 1. Sequencing used immunoSEQ multiplex PCR; TCRdb keeps in-frame clones, though not all of them. The sample totals more than 30,000 clones. Remarks on this clone: The read ends 3 residues before the CDR3 terminus; that terminus is restored from the germline J gene.

The TCR sequence derives from a woman aged 18-70 years with a cervical HPV16 infection that either progressed to CIN3+ or cleared (not recorded which). Source material: blood buffy coat. This chain joins TRBV29-1 and TRBJ1-1; TRBD1 matches 8 bases. CDR3 residues: CSVDRDEAFF. The sequenced CDR3 bases are TGCAGCGTGGACAGGGATGAA.